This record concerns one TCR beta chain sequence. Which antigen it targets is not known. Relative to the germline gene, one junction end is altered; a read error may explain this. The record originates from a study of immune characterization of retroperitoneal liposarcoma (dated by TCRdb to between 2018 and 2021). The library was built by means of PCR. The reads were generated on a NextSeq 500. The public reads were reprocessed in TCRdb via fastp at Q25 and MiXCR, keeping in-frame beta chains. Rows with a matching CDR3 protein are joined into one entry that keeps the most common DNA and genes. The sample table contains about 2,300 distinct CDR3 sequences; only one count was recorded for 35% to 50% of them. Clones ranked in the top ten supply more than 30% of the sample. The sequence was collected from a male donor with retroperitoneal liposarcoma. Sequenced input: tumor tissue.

The nucleotides read TGTGCCAGCAGTTACTCTCAGGGGGCGCTGAGATTT. It codes for CASSYSQGALRF. The chain is assembled from TRBV6-5 and TRBJ2-3, and TRBD1 matches 8 of the central bases. CDR1 and CDR2, per the germline V gene, are MNHEY and SVGAGI. The CDR3 runs 12 residues from the cysteine to the phenylalanine. CDR3 DNA is the only sequence kept; it has 36 bases, read in frame from the first base.